The next 27 T cell receptor beta chains were all read from a single sample in a study of T-cell memory formation after mild COVID-19 (dated by TCRdb to the early 2020s). The library relied on 5' RACE. Sequencing was performed on an Illumina NovaSeq 6000. TCRdb redid the processing of the public reads, applying fastp at Q25 and MiXCR, and retained in-frame beta chains. When rows share a CDR3 protein, they turn into one entry using the most common DNA and genes. A total of hundreds of thousands of distinct CDR3 sequences appear in this sample, roughly 18% of them only once. The biggest ten clones account for around 12% of the sample. Sequencing was performed on PBMCs or a T cell subset sorted from them (not recorded which). Receptors were obtained from an adult woman who had mild COVID-19 (a few samples of this study predate the infection). The sample titles of this study are shuffled in the database, so cell type and time point are left out; the donor was told from shared clones.

The genes are TRBV7-9 and TRBJ1-1; D uncertain. With 6 bases removed from V and 1 base from J, the gap between germline ends came to 6 bases. The CDR3 totals 12 residues. Germline CDR1 SEHNR, CDR2 FQNEAQ (reference sequence). The CDR3 DNA reads as TGTGCCAGCAGTTGGCCGAACACTGAAGCTTTCTTT. Encoded protein: CASSWPNTEAFF.

The DNA for the CDR3 is TGTGCCACCAGCAGGGGACAGGGCGAGGAAGAGTCTAACTATGGCTACACCTTC. This translates into CATSRGQGEEESNYGYTF. The chain combines TRBV15 with TRBJ1-2; TRBD1 matches 9 bases. The V segment lost 3 bases and the J segment 0 bases; nucleotides outside the gene matches: 11. CDR1 is LNHNV and CDR2 is YYDKDF in the germline V gene (reference sequence). This CDR3 spans 18 amino acids.

DNA of the CDR3: TGTGCCAGCAGTTTAGGGGTACCTAGCGGGAGTTCCTACGAGCAGTACTTC. This codes for CASSLGVPSGSSYEQYF. The J gene is TRBJ2-7, the V gene TRBV12-3 or TRBV12-4; 10 positions agree with TRBD2. This CDR3 spans 17 amino acids. J was trimmed by 1 base and V by 1 base; bases with no gene match: 7.

This clonotype has only a few counts. The rearrangement uses TRBV13 and TRBJ2-3; 9 bases fit TRBD2. The germline gives CDR1 PRHDT, CDR2 FYEKMQ (reference sequence). The CDR3 covers 17 residues. V lost 1 base and J lost 6; bases outside the gene matches: 11. As DNA, the CDR3 is TGTGCCAGCAGCTTAGTCCCCATAGCGGGAGCGGGGGATACGCAGTATTTT. Protein: CASSLVPIAGAGDTQYF. Filled out from reference TRBV13 and TRBJ2-3, the complete variable domain reads AAGVIQSPRHLIKEKRETATLKCYPIPRHDTVYWYQQGPGQDPQFLISFYEKMQSDKGSIPDRFSAQQFSDYHSELNMSSLELGDSALYFCASSLVPIAGAGDTQYFGPGTRLTVL.

This clonotype was observed many times. The gene calls are TRBV12-3 or TRBV12-4 and TRBJ2-1; no definite D call. This CDR3 comprises 15 residues. The ends were cut back, 1 base at V and 1 base at J, with 8 bases in the middle. The CDR3 sequence is CASSLGPASYNEQFF. CDR3 bases: TGTGCCAGCAGTTTAGGGCCAGCGTCCTACAATGAGCAGTTCTTC.

The chain employs TRBV5-1 and TRBJ2-2; maybe TRBD1 (5 bases). Trimming cost V 0 bases and J 4 bases, with 7 bases left between them. The CDR3 length is 14 residues. Germline CDR1 and CDR2: SGHRS and YFSETQ. In DNA, the CDR3 is TGCGCCAGCAGCTTGGACAGGTCCACCGGGGAGCTGTTTTTT. Translating gives CASSLDRSTGELFF.

The CDR3 loop reads CAATHAGSTDTQYF. CDR3 DNA sequence: TGTGCCGCGACCCACGCAGGGAGCACAGATACGCAGTATTTT. The chain recombines TRBV30 with TRBJ2-3; D possibly corresponds to TRBD1 (5 bases). The germline V and J ends were trimmed by 8 bases and 0 bases, with 15 bases remaining between them. The CDR3 length is 14 residues. Looked up from germline, CDR1 is GTSNPN and CDR2 is SVGIG (reference sequence).

This clonotype was picked up a small number of times. The chain has TRBV6-2 or TRBV6-3 and TRBJ2-1, with D maybe TRBD1 (6 bases). The CDR3 loop spans 15 amino acids. Per germline, CDR1 MNHEY and CDR2 SVGEGT. V was shortened by 7 bases and J by 3 bases, with 16 bases between the two germline ends. The CDR3 reads CASKVQGRGYNEQFF. CDR3 in DNA: TGTGCCAGCAAGGTACAGGGTCGGGGCTACAATGAGCAGTTCTTC.

This clonotype was counted only a few times. V gene TRBV5-1 combines with J gene TRBJ1-6; D is perhaps TRBD1 (6 bases). This CDR3 has 13 amino acids. V was shortened by 4 bases and J by 8 bases, with 10 bases between the two germline ends. Looked up from germline, CDR1 is SGHRS and CDR2 is YFSETQ. CDR3 sequence: CASSTYRDSPLHF. The DNA of the CDR3 is TGCGCCAGCAGCACATACAGGGATTCACCCCTCCACTTT.

The chain has TRBV6-1 and TRBJ2-2, with no clear D. The V and J ends lost 11 bases and 6 bases respectively, with 22 bases between them. This CDR3 region has 15 residues. The V gene's germline CDR1 is MNHNS and CDR2 SASEGT. This CDR3 reads CACPPSSSLPGELFF. CDR3 bases: TGTGCCTGCCCCCCTAGTTCTAGTTTGCCCGGGGAGCTGTTTTTT.

This clonotype occurred many times. The chain combines TRBV20-1 with TRBJ2-7, with D possibly TRBD1 on 6 matching bases. The CDR3 has 12 amino acids. The germline V and J ends were trimmed by 4 bases and 7 bases, with 14 bases remaining between them. Germline V gene data show CDR1 as DFQATT and CDR2 as SNEGSKA (reference sequence). The CDR3: CSAKTGPGEQYF. CDR3 nucleotides: TGCAGTGCTAAGACAGGCCCAGGGGAGCAGTACTTC.

This chain links TRBV29-1 with TRBJ2-1; TRBD2 matches at 11 bases. Trimming cost V 4 bases and J 9 bases; bases outside gene matches: 14. Germline CDR1 SQVTM, CDR2 ANQGSEA. The CDR3 length is 16 residues. CDR3 in amino acids: CSVGSKGLAVGSEQFF. Here the CDR3 DNA reads TGCAGCGTTGGTTCGAAGGGACTAGCGGTTGGTTCTGAGCAGTTCTTC.

This chain links TRBV5-1 with TRBJ2-3; D is uncertain. Trimming removed 0 bases at V and 7 bases at J, with 15 bases between. Germline V lookup: CDR1 SGHRS, CDR2 YFSETQ. The CDR3 totals 15 residues. CDR3 nucleotides: TGCGCCAGCAGCTTGGGGCCAGAGACTGGGAATACGCAGTATTTT. Amino acid sequence: CASSLGPETGNTQYF.

This chain connects TRBV5-6 to TRBJ2-7; D not certain. CDR1 is SGHDT and CDR2 is YYEEEE in the germline V gene. V was cut by 4 bases and J by 5 bases, with 16 bases left in between. This CDR3 region has 14 residues. The CDR3: CASSLFPDINEQYF. In DNA form, the CDR3 reads TGTGCCAGCAGCCTTTTCCCTGACATCAACGAGCAGTACTTC.

The rearrangement links TRBV19 to TRBJ1-6; 9 bases fit TRBD1. This CDR3 is built from 18 residues. The germline CDR1 and CDR2 sequences are LNHDA and SQIVND (reference sequence). Trimming cost V 4 bases and J 10 bases; bases outside gene matches: 17. CDR3 region: CASSSPVAGTGSGSPLHF. CDR3 in DNA: TGTGCCAGTAGTAGCCCGGTTGCAGGGACAGGGAGCGGATCACCCCTCCACTTT.

This clonotype came up a few times. The chain employs TRBV7-8 and TRBJ2-1; D gene unclear. V was pared by 4 bases and J by 8 bases, with 6 bases between. Germline V gene lookup returns CDR1 SGHVS and CDR2 FQNEAQ. The CDR3 contains 11 residues. The CDR3 DNA sequence: TGTGCCAGCAGCTCAGTCGATGAGCAGTTCTTC. Translation: CASSSVDEQFF. The full variable domain, in which reference TRBV7-8 and TRBJ2-1 provide the parts outside the CDR3, is GAGVSQSPRYKVAKRGQDVALRCDPISGHVSLFWYQQALGQGPEFLTYFQNEAQLDKSGLPSDRFFAERPEGSVSTLKIQRTQQEDSAVYLCASSSVDEQFFGPGTRLTVL.

This chain joins TRBV4-3 and TRBJ2-3; D possibly corresponds to TRBD2 (7 bases). Deletions cut 0 bases from V and 3 bases from J, with 16 bases between. This CDR3 region has 17 residues. CDR1 is LGHNA and CDR2 is YSLEER in the germline V gene. The CDR3 DNA follows: TGCGCCAGCAGCCAAGAGGGGGCTAGCGGTGGAACAGATACGCAGTATTTT. Its protein product is CASSQEGASGGTDTQYF.

This clonotype was counted between two and nine times. The CDR3 protein is CASSLDPGARLGTGELFF. Here the CDR3 DNA reads TGCGCCAGCAGCTTGGACCCGGGGGCGCGTTTAGGCACCGGGGAGCTGTTTTTT. V usage is TRBV5-1 and J usage is TRBJ2-2; D tentatively reads TRBD1 or TRBD2 (6 bases each). This CDR3 comprises 18 residues. Germline CDR1 reads SGHRS; CDR2 reads YFSETQ. Trimming left V 0 bases short and J 4 bases short, with 19 bases between.

The chain recombines TRBV19 with TRBJ2-1; D is unresolved. Looked up from germline, CDR1 is LNHDA and CDR2 is SQIVND (reference sequence). V was cut by 4 bases and J by 9 bases, with 7 bases left in between. The length of the CDR3 is 11 residues. The CDR3 here is CASSRATEQFF. The CDR3 DNA reads as TGTGCCAGTAGTAGGGCGACTGAGCAGTTCTTC.

This clonotype was recorded at least ten times. The rearrangement joins TRBV7-9 to TRBJ2-3; D is perhaps TRBD1 (6 bases). The CDR3 totals 14 residues. The germline V and J ends were trimmed by 7 bases and 7 bases, with 18 bases remaining between them. Germline CDR1 SEHNR, CDR2 FQNEAQ (reference sequence). The CDR3 nucleotides read TGTGCCAGCATGGGGACACCCGACGCAAATACGCAGTATTTT. Translating it yields CASMGTPDANTQYF. The full variable domain, in which reference TRBV7-9 and TRBJ2-3 provide the parts outside the CDR3, is DTGVSQNPRHKITKRGQNVTFRCDPISEHNRLYWYRQTLGQGPEFLTYFQNEAQLEKSRLLSDRFSAERPKGSFSTLEIQRTEQGDSAMYLCASMGTPDANTQYFGPGTRLTVL.

This clonotype was counted a few times. V and J are TRBV10-3 and TRBJ2-1; D is ambiguous. CDR1 is ENHRY, CDR2 SYGVKD, per germline. This CDR3 has 13 residues. The V end was cut by 4 bases, the J end by 6 bases, with 10 bases between. CDR3 in DNA: TGTGCCATCAGTGCTACGACGGTCAATGAGCAGTTCTTC. The encoded protein is CAISATTVNEQFF.

The sample holds many counts of this clonotype. The chain joins TRBV5-6 to TRBJ2-7; possibly TRBD1 for D (6 bases). The germline V and J ends were trimmed by 3 bases and 6 bases, with 22 bases remaining between them. The CDR3 consists of 16 residues. CDR1 and CDR2 (germline): SGHDT, YYEEEE. Written as DNA, the CDR3 is TGTGCCAGCAGCTCACTAGGGGGTCCCCCAATGGGCGAGCAGTACTTC. It yields the protein CASSSLGGPPMGEQYF.

This clonotype was recorded a few times. V gene TRBV6-5 combines with J gene TRBJ2-3, with TRBD1 matching over 8 bases. This CDR3 spans 15 amino acids. Germline values: CDR1 MNHEY, CDR2 SVGAGI. V lost 6 bases to trimming and J lost 6 bases; unmatched junction nucleotides: 11. CDR3 coding DNA: TGTGCCAGCAGCCCTCAGGGGGCCCGAGCGGATACGCAGTATTTT. Translating gives CASSPQGARADTQYF.

This clonotype was observed many times. The chain combines TRBV10-3 with TRBJ2-1; 14 nucleotides agree with TRBD2. V trimming: 3 bases; J trimming: 4 bases; junction bases outside the gene matches: 8. The CDR3 totals 18 residues. Germline V lookup: CDR1 ENHRY, CDR2 SYGVKD. Here the CDR3 reads CAISDPGLAGVEYNEQFF. CDR3 in DNA: TGTGCCATCAGTGACCCGGGACTAGCGGGAGTAGAGTACAATGAGCAGTTCTTC.

The chain is built from TRBV9 and TRBJ1-2; 9 nucleotides match TRBD1. The CDR3 contains 14 residues. In germline, CDR1 is SGDLS, CDR2 YYNGEE. J lost 8 bases, V lost 6 bases, and 11 bases had no gene match. The CDR3 nucleotides are TGTGCCAGCAACCGGGACAGGGAACTGGAGGGCTACACCTTC. Translated, it gives CASNRDRELEGYTF. The full variable domain, completed using reference TRBV9 and TRBJ1-2, is DSGVTQTPKHLITATGQRVTLRCSPRSGDLSVYWYQQSLDQGLQFLIQYYNGEERAKGNILERFSAQQFPDLHSELNLSSLELGDSALYFCASNRDRELEGYTFGSGTRLTVV.

This clonotype was counted between two and nine times. This chain links TRBV7-2 with TRBJ2-3, with 12 bases fitting TRBD2. CDR1 and CDR2 (germline): SGHTA, FQGNSA. With V trimmed by 5 bases and J by 6 bases, 12 bases remained unmatched. CDR3 size: 17 residues. CDR3 bases: TGTGCCAGCAGCCCCCCAGGACTAGCGGGGCTCAGGGATACGCAGTATTTT. It specifies CASSPPGLAGLRDTQYF.

This clonotype has just a few counts. The rearrangement links TRBV6-4 to TRBJ1-1, with TRBD1 identical over 8 bases. Germline V gives CDR1 MRHNA, CDR2 SNTAGT. V dropped 3 bases and J dropped 1; count of bases not matched to a gene: 4. The CDR3 has 15 residues. The CDR3 bases are TGTGCCAGCAGTGATGGGACAGGCGGGAACACTGAAGCTTTCTTT. Protein: CASSDGTGGNTEAFF.